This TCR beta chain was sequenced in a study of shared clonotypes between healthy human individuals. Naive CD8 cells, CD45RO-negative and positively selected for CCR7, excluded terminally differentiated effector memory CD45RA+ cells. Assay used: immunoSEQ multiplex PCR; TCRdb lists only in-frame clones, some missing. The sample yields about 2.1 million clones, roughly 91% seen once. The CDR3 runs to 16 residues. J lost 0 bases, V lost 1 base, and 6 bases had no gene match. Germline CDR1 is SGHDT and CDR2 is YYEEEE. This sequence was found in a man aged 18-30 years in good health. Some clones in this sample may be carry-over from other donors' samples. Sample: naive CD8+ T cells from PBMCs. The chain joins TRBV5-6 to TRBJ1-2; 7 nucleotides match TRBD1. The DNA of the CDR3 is TGTGCCAGCAGCTTGCAGACAGGGATGGCTAACTATGGCTACACCTTC. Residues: CASSLQTGMANYGYTF.